This TCR beta chain stems from a study of cytomegalovirus exposure and HLA in healthy donors (dated by TCRdb to the late 2010s). For the study in its entirety: An earlier analysis of about 560 of the donors reported around 280 Gb of sequence data and around 110 million unique TCR beta sequences obtained from around 190 million T cells. Of the roughly 400 genotyped donors, 65% to 90% fell in the genetic ancestry cluster associated with self-reported Caucasian donors. Donor age, sex, ethnicity and CMV serostatus were compiled alongside the repertoire data. The T cell repertoires of under 750 subjects were profiled by immunosequencing and related to cytomegalovirus serostatus. Typing coverage varied by locus: about 620-640 donors for A, B, C, DRB1 and DQB1; roughly 510 for DQA1; about 600 for DPA1; about 450 for DPB1. Every discovery cohort repertoire had been produced on one sequencing platform. In a later analysis, previously published TCR beta repertoires from 500 to 750 donors were re-analyzed and high-resolution HLA genotyping was added so that TCR occurrence patterns could be studied. A later genetic analysis used genome-wide SNP genotypes for 398 of the 666 donors, treating that subset as a discovery cohort. Roughly five DR-DQ haplotypes were handled as single units for association and clustering, since linkage in the cohort was strong. Rather than using new phenotypic data, the later analysis identified candidate immune exposures from TCR beta sequences and from how often those sequences occurred across donors. On average, roughly 200,000 unique TCR beta nucleotide sequences were sequenced per donor among 398 genotyped donors of the cohort, with about 17% of those sequences being non-productive. Around 320 gigabases of sequencing data and tens of millions of unique TCR sequences were included in an early release covering around 600 HLA-typed donors. The study aimed to test whether cataloging public T cell receptors could reveal signatures of past pathogen exposure. HLA typing included class I and class II loci at four-digit resolution. In an earlier analysis of roughly 540 of the donors, high-throughput TCR beta sequencing was used to judge whether each TCR beta V gene segment behaved as functional or pseudogenic. Besides the first cohort of 500 to 700 subjects, a separate validation cohort made up of about 120 different subjects was used. To predict cytomegalovirus infection status, the study combined high-throughput TCR immunosequencing, statistical association of individual TCRs with disease status, and machine learning.

This clone was seen a handful of times. No antigen is known for it. Base quality data are lacking; no much larger clone is found one base away. V has 6 bases trimmed and J has 2 bases trimmed; junction bases matching no gene number 15. The CDR3 spans 18 residues, from the cysteine through the phenylalanine. Only the CDR3 portion is preserved as DNA: 54 bases, with reading frame beginning at the first base. Sequences SEHNR (CDR1) and FQNEAQ (CDR2) are obtained from the germline V gene (reference sequence). Library preparation was by the immunoSEQ multiplex PCR assay. A mixture of 60 forward primers for TCR Vbeta segments and 13 reverse primers for TCR Jbeta segments was used in the multiplex PCR. Amplification of the CDR3 region of rearranged TCR beta genes was performed with a multiplex PCR assay on genomic DNA. The amplified TCR beta libraries were sequenced on the Illumina HiSeq System as 87-base-pair reads. Processing in the source paper ran as follows. In a later analysis, around 80 million unique TCR beta chains were counted across the approximately 620 repertoires, and roughly 11 million of these chains were shared by at least two donors. A nearest-neighbor algorithm error-corrected the raw reads and collapsed the reads into unique sequences, merging closely related sequences to remove PCR and sequencing errors. Alignment of CDR3 sequences to IMGT reference sequences was used to assign V, D and J gene segments. Each retained sequence needed at least a six-nucleotide match to both a V gene segment and a J gene segment. A rearrangement was called productive if the CDR3 had no stop codons and remained in frame with V and J, and every other rearrangement was called non-productive. CDR3 was defined by IMGT convention, running from the second conserved V-encoded cysteine to the conserved J-encoded phenylalanine. Sequences without an unambiguous match to a single V gene segment were excluded from the earlier analysis of a few hundred of the donors. An earlier analysis of several hundred of the donors classified V segments as functional when productive rearrangements were above 56.7% and as segregating when the standard deviation between donors was above 5%. A statistical classification framework was built for diagnosing cytomegalovirus status from the catalog of TCR beta chain sequences. In a later analysis, V and J genes were assigned by comparing TCR nucleotide sequences against IMGT/GENE-DB human TR gene sequences. A later analysis assigned CDR3 sequences and most-parsimonious VDJ recombination scenarios with the TCRdist pipeline. In a later analysis, every TCR beta chain was defined by the combination of its CDR3 amino acid sequence and its V-gene family, and reads without a unique V-gene family were dropped. To address suspected cross-contamination and a sequencing artifact, a later analysis removed 592 highly shared, low-generation-probability nucleotide sequences. A later analysis calculated a clonal expansion index for each public chain from normalized within-repertoire ranks of inferred template counts. A later analysis computed generation probabilities with a VDJ recombination model fitted to out-of-frame rearrangements, and checked the results against IGoR. A later analysis scored TCR-TCR, TCR-HLA and TCR-CMV co-occurrence with hypergeometric tests, applying a repertoire-size bias correction to TCR pairs. To estimate false discovery rates, a later analysis permuted the HLA or CMV assignments 20 times. In a later analysis, co-occurring TCRs were grouped using DBSCAN, and TCRdist sequence similarity was added for clustering within HLA-allele-positive subsets. Repertoires with fewer than 30,000 or more than 120,000 public chains, plus five repertoires with anomalous nucleotide sharing, were excluded from co-occurrence clustering. TCRdb took over this immuneACCESS table, retaining in-frame rearrangements with V and J assigned. Such tables are incomplete; in checked studies, under half of the missing clones stem from an unresolved V gene, and the remainder is unexplained. V, J and clone size reflect that table, while D and trimming were determined from the DNA. This sample is represented by about 120,000 clones; 80% of them were singletons. Approximately 0.24% of the sample belongs to the ten largest clones.

The paper as a whole reports these results and caveats: The study listed 150 to 200 TCR beta chains as associated with cytomegalovirus. In a later analysis, HLA-associated TCR beta chains were found to be more clonally expanded and to have lower generation probabilities than equally common non-associated chains. Some IMGT-functional V segments, including TRBV6-2 and TRBV6-3, could not be told apart with the 87-base-pair reads, so those segments were excluded. A later genetic analysis associated a missense DCLRE1C variant with V-gene and J-gene trimming of TCR beta chains, and an independent cohort replicated the association. At a false discovery rate of 0.05, a later analysis linked 16,000 or so TCR beta sequences to specific HLA alleles. Roughly uniform sequencing depth across donors was assumed in presence/absence analyses, although this assumption may not hold. The authors suggested that the approach could potentially be extended to other disease states and immunological phenotypes. In both the original and validation cohorts, the classifier was reported to diagnose cytomegalovirus status with high specificity and sensitivity. A cluster of highly shared sequence variants was judged likely to represent a technical artifact of the sequencing pipeline. For the cohort, immune exposure information was limited to CMV serostatus. In an earlier analysis of 587 of the donors, most TCR beta V segments appeared in productive rearrangements about 90% or about 30% of the time, broadly matching IMGT annotations. The cohort was sequenced for TCR beta chains only, and without alpha or paired-chain data the features that could be detected were limited. Strong co-occurrence of HLA alleles, especially DR and DQ, made assigning TCR associations to individual alleles difficult. The earlier analysis of approximately 590 of the donors excluded some 16 rarely observed V segments, including chromosome 9 orphons, because counts were too low. A later analysis found that TCR association rates varied across HLA loci, with DRB1 alleles showing the most associated TCRs and HLA-C alleles the fewest. In a later analysis, several top co-occurrence clusters were reported to appear linked to parvovirus B19, influenza, CMV and Epstein-Barr virus. A further reported finding was that TCR beta sequences accurately predicted the HLA-A and HLA-B alleles for most subjects in the first cohort. Because some donors lacked HLA typing at each locus, the association tests relied only on the typed subset. In vitro tests confirmed that a few of the cytomegalovirus-associated TCR beta chains recognize cytomegalovirus antigens. In a later genetic analysis, fewer N-insertions in productive TCRs were reported among donors in an Asian-associated ancestry cluster than the 666-donor mean. Correlated functional status among segregating V segments might reflect linkage disequilibrium, but an unknown experimental factor could not be ruled out. Across donors, most TCR sequences were observed very rarely, whereas some public TCRs were present in many individuals. A later analysis found that most CMV-associated TCR beta chains appeared HLA-restricted, with HLA associations seemingly driven largely by CMV exposure.

The cohort was made up of under 800 healthy bone marrow donors. Cohort members were all nominally healthy when sampled, although unrecorded immune exposures were likely present. The donor tested CMV seronegative, placing the donor among the 350 or so seronegative members of the cohort. Each donor provided a peripheral blood sample, and peripheral blood mononuclear cells were used for TCR beta sequencing. Genomic DNA was extracted from the blood cell samples with the Qiagen DNeasy Blood Extraction Kit. Input material: PBMCs. This receptor was identified in a man aged 50 to 59 in good health and CMV-seronegative. Recombination joined TRBV7-9 with TRBJ1-1, and TRBD1 matches 10 of the central bases. At the DNA level, the sequence is TGTGCCAGCAGTTCTATAGGACAGGGGGATCTAGGTAACACTGAAGCTTTCTTT. Its protein product is CASSSIGQGDLGNTEAFF.